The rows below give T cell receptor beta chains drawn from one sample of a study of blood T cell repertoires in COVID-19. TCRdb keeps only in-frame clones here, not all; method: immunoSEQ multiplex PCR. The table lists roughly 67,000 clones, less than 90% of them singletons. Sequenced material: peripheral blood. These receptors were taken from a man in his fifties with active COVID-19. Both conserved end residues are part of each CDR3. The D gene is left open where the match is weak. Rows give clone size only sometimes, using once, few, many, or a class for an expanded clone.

CDR3aa: CASSHAAWPGLNTEAFF
CDR3nt: TGTGCCAGCAGCCACGCCGCCTGGCCGGGTTTGAACACTGAAGCTTTCTTT
len: 17
d_gene: .
j_gene: TRBJ1-1
abundance: .
v_gene: TRBV3-1/TRBV3-2

CDR3aa: CASSFSGGEWNEQFF
CDR3nt: TGTGCCAGCAGCTTTAGCGGGGGGGAGTGGAATGAGCAGTTCTTC
len: 15
d_gene: TRBD2
j_gene: TRBJ2-1
abundance: .
v_gene: TRBV11-2

CDR3aa: CASSVTGQLNSPLHF
CDR3nt: TGTGCCAGCAGCGTAACGGGACAGCTTAATTCACCCCTCCACTTT
len: 15
d_gene: TRBD1
j_gene: TRBJ1-6
abundance: .
v_gene: TRBV7-2

CDR3aa: CASSQQGSRGYEQYF
CDR3nt: TGTGCCAGCAGCCAACAGGGGTCCCGGGGCTACGAGCAGTACTTC
len: 15
d_gene: TRBD1
j_gene: TRBJ2-7
abundance: .
v_gene: TRBV11-2

CDR3aa: CASSSQALNTEAFF
CDR3nt: TGTGCCAGCAGCTCACAGGCGTTGAACACTGAAGCTTTCTTT
len: 14
d_gene: .
j_gene: TRBJ1-1
abundance: few
v_gene: TRBV7-9

CDR3aa: CASSLSQGQKGEQFF
CDR3nt: TGTGCCAGCAGTTTATCTCAGGGGCAAAAAGGTGAGCAGTTCTTC
len: 15
d_gene: .
j_gene: TRBJ2-1
abundance: .
v_gene: TRBV27

CDR3aa: CASSLGQGGTDTQYF
CDR3nt: TGTGCCAGCAGTTTAGGACAGGGAGGCACAGATACGCAGTATTTT
len: 15
d_gene: TRBD1
j_gene: TRBJ2-3
abundance: .
v_gene: TRBV28

CDR3aa: CASSLYWRDSYNEQFF
CDR3nt: TGTGCCAGCAGTTTATATTGGCGGGACTCCTACAATGAGCAGTTCTTC
len: 16
d_gene: .
j_gene: TRBJ2-1
abundance: .
v_gene: TRBV27

CDR3aa: CASSPKINIGGAGANVLTF
CDR3nt: TGCGCCAGCAGCCCAAAAATTAACATCGGGGGAGCTGGGGCCAACGTCCTGACTTTC
len: 19
d_gene: .
j_gene: TRBJ2-6
abundance: .
v_gene: TRBV4-3

CDR3aa: CASSKQGGNGYEQYF
CDR3nt: TGTGCCAGTAGTAAACAGGGTGGTAATGGCTACGAGCAGTACTTC
len: 15
d_gene: .
j_gene: TRBJ2-7
abundance: few
v_gene: TRBV19

CDR3aa: CASSARGGQNTGELFF
CDR3nt: TGTGCCAGCAGTGCCCGGGGGGGACAAAACACCGGGGAGCTGTTTTTT
len: 16
d_gene: TRBD2
j_gene: TRBJ2-2
abundance: .
v_gene: TRBV2

CDR3aa: CASSLAGQGARQYF
CDR3nt: TGTGCCAGCAGCTTAGCTGGACAGGGGGCGCGGCAGTACTTC
len: 14
d_gene: TRBD1
j_gene: TRBJ2-7
abundance: .
v_gene: TRBV11-1

CDR3aa: CASRLGLAGGQETQYF
CDR3nt: TGTGCCAGCAGGTTGGGACTAGCGGGGGGGCAAGAGACCCAGTACTTC
len: 16
d_gene: TRBD2
j_gene: TRBJ2-5
abundance: .
v_gene: TRBV2

CDR3aa: CASSFKGQRQYNEQFF
CDR3nt: TGTGCCAGCAGCTTCAAAGGTCAGCGACAGTACAATGAGCAGTTCTTC
len: 16
d_gene: .
j_gene: TRBJ2-1
abundance: .
v_gene: TRBV7-2

CDR3aa: CASSLQGANPYEQYF
CDR3nt: TGTGCCAGCAGCTTACAGGGGGCCAACCCCTACGAGCAGTACTTC
len: 15
d_gene: TRBD1
j_gene: TRBJ2-7
abundance: .
v_gene: TRBV7-2

CDR3aa: CASSLKGQSTEAFF
CDR3nt: TGTGCCAGCAGCTTAAAGGGGCAATCCACTGAAGCTTTCTTT
len: 14
d_gene: .
j_gene: TRBJ1-1
abundance: .
v_gene: TRBV7-2

CDR3aa: CASSQAWQGGYEQYF
CDR3nt: TGCGCCAGCAGCCAAGCGTGGCAGGGGGGCTACGAGCAGTACTTC
len: 15
d_gene: .
j_gene: TRBJ2-7
abundance: .
v_gene: TRBV4-3

CDR3aa: CASSSLAGGPYEQYF
CDR3nt: TGTGCCAGCAGCTCATTAGCGGGAGGGCCCTACGAGCAGTACTTC
len: 15
d_gene: TRBD2
j_gene: TRBJ2-7
abundance: .
v_gene: TRBV13

CDR3aa: CATSLAGERGTDTQYF
CDR3nt: TGTGCCACCAGCCTAGCGGGAGAAAGGGGCACAGATACGCAGTATTTT
len: 16
d_gene: TRBD2
j_gene: TRBJ2-3
abundance: .
v_gene: TRBV15

CDR3aa: CASSQELITYNEQFF
CDR3nt: TGTGCCAGCAGCCAAGAATTAATAACCTACAATGAGCAGTTCTTC
len: 15
d_gene: .
j_gene: TRBJ2-1
abundance: .
v_gene: TRBV3-1/TRBV3-2

CDR3aa: CASSLAFGTEAFF
CDR3nt: TGTGCTAGCAGCTTAGCGTTCGGCACTGAAGCTTTCTTT
len: 13
d_gene: .
j_gene: TRBJ1-1
abundance: few
v_gene: TRBV7-7

CDR3aa: CASSDLRRDRGSPLHF
CDR3nt: TGTGCCAGCAGTGATCTACGGAGGGATCGAGGTTCACCCCTCCACTTT
len: 16
d_gene: .
j_gene: TRBJ1-6
abundance: once
v_gene: TRBV25-1

CDR3aa: CASSLGASGAYNEQFF
CDR3nt: TGTGCCAGCAGCTTAGGGGCTAGCGGAGCCTACAATGAGCAGTTCTTC
len: 16
d_gene: TRBD2
j_gene: TRBJ2-1
abundance: .
v_gene: TRBV7-9

CDR3aa: CASSVLAGTSYEQYF
CDR3nt: TGTGCCAGCAGTGTCCTAGCGGGGACCTCCTACGAGCAGTACTTC
len: 15
d_gene: TRBD2
j_gene: TRBJ2-7
abundance: few
v_gene: TRBV28

CDR3aa: CAISDGGTGGRGNQPQHF
CDR3nt: TGTGCCATCAGTGATGGCGGGACAGGGGGTAGAGGCAATCAGCCCCAGCATTTT
len: 18
d_gene: TRBD1
j_gene: TRBJ1-5
abundance: .
v_gene: TRBV10-3

CDR3aa: CASSQDPFGGHTEAFF
CDR3nt: TGCGCCAGCAGCCAAGACCCCTTCGGAGGGCACACTGAAGCTTTCTTT
len: 16
d_gene: .
j_gene: TRBJ1-1
abundance: .
v_gene: TRBV4-3

CDR3aa: CATSAPRGARGELFF
CDR3nt: TGTGCCACCAGTGCCCCGCGGGGGGCTCGCGGGGAGCTGTTTTTT
len: 15
d_gene: TRBD2
j_gene: TRBJ2-2
abundance: .
v_gene: TRBV24-1

CDR3aa: CASSLDRVDTEAFF
CDR3nt: TGCGCCAGCAGCTTGGACAGGGTGGACACTGAAGCTTTCTTT
len: 14
d_gene: .
j_gene: TRBJ1-1
abundance: .
v_gene: TRBV5-1

CDR3aa: CATRLAGGRVDEQFF
CDR3nt: TGTGCCACCCGACTAGCGGGAGGGCGTGTCGATGAGCAGTTCTTC
len: 15
d_gene: TRBD2
j_gene: TRBJ2-1
abundance: .
v_gene: TRBV19

CDR3aa: CASGPGTSGTQYF
CDR3nt: TGTGCCAGCGGTCCCGGGACTAGCGGTACGCAGTATTTT
len: 13
d_gene: TRBD2
j_gene: TRBJ2-3
abundance: .
v_gene: TRBV11-3

CDR3aa: CASSPDTGGTYEQYF
CDR3nt: TGTGCCAGCAGTCCGGACACAGGGGGGACCTACGAGCAGTACTTC
len: 15
d_gene: TRBD1
j_gene: TRBJ2-7
abundance: .
v_gene: TRBV27

CDR3aa: CASSLAGQGFLSGGYTF
CDR3nt: TGCGCCAGCAGCTTGGCAGGACAGGGTTTTTTGTCCGGTGGCTACACCTTC
len: 17
d_gene: TRBD1
j_gene: TRBJ1-2
abundance: once
v_gene: TRBV5-1